The clone carrying this T cell receptor beta chain appeared a few times. Antigen specificity is unknown. The source of the sample is a study of blood T cells in healthy people across ages. A second PCR, run for roughly 7 to 11 cycles, used a sample-barcoded 5' primer plus a J-beta primer mix. Each CDR3 protein is one row after TCRdb ran MiXCR on the 5' RACE reads. The sample lists 1.5 million to 2 million distinct CDR3 sequences; 28% were seen once. CDR1 is SGHRS, CDR2 YFSETQ, per germline. The V gene end was trimmed by 4 bases and the J gene end by 8 bases; junction bases not matched to a gene: 8. The length of the CDR3 is 15 residues. Points from the study as a whole: Fewer expanded clones and more diversity marked long-lived versus aged donors. Age showed a roughly linear inverse relationship with TCR beta diversity per million T cells.

The sample was blood. The TCR originated in a woman in her twenties or thirties in good health. V and J are TRBV5-1 and TRBJ1-6; 8 bases map to TRBD1. This chain's CDR3 is CASSLPTGVDSPLHF. The CDR3 DNA follows: TGCGCCAGCAGCCTGCCGACAGGGGTTGATTCACCCCTCCACTTT.